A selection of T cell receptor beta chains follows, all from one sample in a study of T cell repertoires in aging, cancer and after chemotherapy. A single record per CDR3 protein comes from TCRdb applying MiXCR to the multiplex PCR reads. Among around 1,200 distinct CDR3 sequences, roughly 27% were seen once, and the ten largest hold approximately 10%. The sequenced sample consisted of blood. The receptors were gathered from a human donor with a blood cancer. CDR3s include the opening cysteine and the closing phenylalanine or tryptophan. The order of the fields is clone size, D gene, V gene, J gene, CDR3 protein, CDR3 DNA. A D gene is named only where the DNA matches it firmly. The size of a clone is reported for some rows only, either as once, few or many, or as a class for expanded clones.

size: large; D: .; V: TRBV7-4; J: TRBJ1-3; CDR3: CASSFAEGGNTIYF; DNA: TGTGCCAGCAGCTTTGCCGAGGGTGGAAACACCATATATTTT
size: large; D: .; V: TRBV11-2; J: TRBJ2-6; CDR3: CASSLGSPNVLTF; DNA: TGTGCCAGCAGCTTAGGTAGTCCCAACGTCCTGACTTTC
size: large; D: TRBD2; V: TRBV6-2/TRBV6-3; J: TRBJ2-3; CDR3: CASSWTSASDTQYF; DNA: TGTGCCAGCAGTTGGACTAGCGCCTCAGATACGCAGTATTTT
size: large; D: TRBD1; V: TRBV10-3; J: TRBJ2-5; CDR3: CAISYTGGQETQYF; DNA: TGTGCCATCAGTTACACAGGGGGCCAAGAGACCCAGTACTTC
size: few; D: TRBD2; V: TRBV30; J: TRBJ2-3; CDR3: CAWSAGGSTDTQYF; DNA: TGTGCCTGGAGTGCGGGGGGTAGCACAGATACGCAGTATTTT
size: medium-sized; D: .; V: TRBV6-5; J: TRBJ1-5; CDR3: CASSWSQRSNQPQHF; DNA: TGTGCCAGCAGTTGGTCCCAACGGAGCAATCAGCCCCAGCATTTT
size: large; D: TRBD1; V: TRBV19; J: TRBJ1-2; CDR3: CASSTLGGGYTF; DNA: TGTGCCAGTAGTACCCTAGGGGGCGGCTACACCTTC
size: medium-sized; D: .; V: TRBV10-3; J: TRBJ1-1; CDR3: CAISAAGSWVTEAFF; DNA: TGTGCCATCAGTGCCGCGGGAAGTTGGGTCACTGAAGCTTTCTTT
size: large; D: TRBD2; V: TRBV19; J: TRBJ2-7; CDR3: CASSISGAKTYEQYF; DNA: TGTGCCAGTAGTATTAGCGGGGCCAAGACCTACGAGCAGTACTTC
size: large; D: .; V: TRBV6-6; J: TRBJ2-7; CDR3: CASTPPPGEQYF; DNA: TGTGCCAGCACCCCCCCACCGGGGGAGCAGTACTTC
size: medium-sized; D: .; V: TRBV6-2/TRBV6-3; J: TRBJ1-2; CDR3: CASSYRQDGNYGYTF; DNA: TGTGCCAGCAGTTACAGACAGGATGGAAACTATGGCTACACCTTC
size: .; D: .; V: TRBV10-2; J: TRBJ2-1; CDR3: CASSEGGSSSYNEQFF; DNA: TGCGCCAGCAGTGAGGGGGGCTCGAGCTCCTACAATGAGCAGTTCTTC
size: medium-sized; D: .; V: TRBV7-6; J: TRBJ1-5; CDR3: CASSLNSGHQPQHF; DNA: TGTGCCAGCAGCTTAAATTCAGGGCATCAGCCCCAGCATTTT
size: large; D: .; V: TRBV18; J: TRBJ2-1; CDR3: CASSPTEEEQFF; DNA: TGTGCCAGCTCACCTACGGAAGAGGAGCAGTTCTTC